This is a list of T cell receptor beta chains from one sample in a study of beta chain features in type 1 diabetes. This table comes from immunoSEQ multiplex PCR, and its TCRdb copy is limited to in-frame clones, with some not included. The table includes 350,000 or so clones, roughly a fifth detected once. The specimen sequenced was naive CD4+ T cells from blood. These receptors were collected from a woman aged 18-30 years in good health. The CDR3 runs from the conserved cysteine through the conserved F or W. A D gene is named only where the DNA matches it firmly. Clone size is not always given. Where it is, it says once, few, many or a class for expanded clones.

cdr3_aa cdr3_nt v_call d_call cdr3_length clone_size j_call
CATSRDPSGVDEQYF TGTGCCACCAGCAGGGACCCCTCGGGGGTGGACGAGCAGTACTTC TRBV15 . 15 few TRBJ2-7
CSSRLAGLPNEQFF TGCAGCTCACGACTAGCGGGTCTTCCCAATGAGCAGTTCTTC TRBV29-1 TRBD2 14 . TRBJ2-1
CASSNRGSGANVLTF TGTGCCAGCAGTAACAGGGGGTCCGGGGCCAACGTCCTGACTTTC TRBV7-2 TRBD1 15 . TRBJ2-6
CASSTAGTEAFF TGCGCCAGCAGCACCGCAGGGACTGAAGCTTTCTTT TRBV5-1 . 12 . TRBJ1-1
CASKALAESNEQFF TGTGCCAGCAAGGCGCTAGCGGAAAGCAATGAGCAGTTCTTC TRBV6-1 TRBD2 14 few TRBJ2-1
CASQEGLEGNYGYTF TGCGCCAGCCAGGAAGGCCTCGAAGGCAACTATGGCTACACCTTC TRBV5-1 . 15 . TRBJ1-2
CASSELASGAGELFF TGTGCCAGCAGTGAACTGGCCAGCGGGGCCGGGGAGCTGTTTTTT TRBV2 TRBD2 15 . TRBJ2-2
CASSPSTDTQYF TGTGCCAGCAGTCCTAGCACAGATACGCAGTATTTT TRBV7-2 . 12 few TRBJ2-3
CASSLTRGPNIQYF TGTGCCAGCAGCTTAACGCGGGGACCAAACATTCAGTACTTC TRBV7-8 . 14 few TRBJ2-4
CASTRQTYEQYF TGTGCCAGCACCCGACAAACCTACGAGCAGTACTTC TRBV6-1 . 12 . TRBJ2-7
CASSPPNGRGGYGYTF TGTGCCAGCTCACCACCGAACGGCAGGGGTGGCTATGGCTACACCTTC TRBV18 . 16 . TRBJ1-2
CASSLGLAETQYF TGTGCCAGCAGCTTAGGGCTAGCCGAGACCCAGTACTTC TRBV7-3 . 13 . TRBJ2-5
CASSLRAYNEQFF TGTGCCAGCAGCTTAAGGGCTTACAATGAGCAGTTCTTC TRBV7-3 . 13 . TRBJ2-1
CASSQDWGGDNEQYF TGCGCCAGCAGCCAAGATTGGGGGGGCGATAACGAGCAGTACTTC TRBV4-1 . 15 . TRBJ2-7
CAWSVLGGKLFF TGTGCCTGGAGTGTACTAGGAGGGAAACTGTTTTTT TRBV30 . 12 few TRBJ1-4
CASRGGEIEAFF TGTGCCAGCAGGGGCGGGGAAATTGAAGCTTTCTTT TRBV2 . 12 . TRBJ1-1
CASSFQGTDTQYF TGCGCCAGCAGCTTTCAGGGTACAGATACGCAGTATTTT TRBV5-1 . 13 few TRBJ2-3
CSVEAQGLAGAPDTQYF TGCAGCGTTGAAGCCCAAGGACTAGCGGGGGCCCCAGATACGCAGTATTTT TRBV29-1 TRBD2 17 few TRBJ2-3
CASSAGGGDYGYTF TGTGCCAGCAGCGCGGGGGGCGGAGACTATGGCTACACCTTC TRBV5-6 . 14 few TRBJ1-2
CASNRAGDDEQFF TGTGCCAGCAACCGAGCGGGAGATGATGAGCAGTTCTTC TRBV6-5 TRBD2 13 . TRBJ2-1
CASSLEGVTTGYTF TGTGCCAGCAGCTTAGAAGGGGTAACGACGGGCTACACCTTC TRBV7-2 . 14 . TRBJ1-2
CAWRKRRGYQETQYF TGTGCCTGGAGGAAGCGGCGGGGCTACCAAGAGACCCAGTACTTC TRBV30 . 15 few TRBJ2-5
CASSSGSGVPGEQFF TGTGCCAGCAGCTCCGGTAGCGGGGTCCCAGGGGAGCAGTTCTTC TRBV7-9 TRBD2 15 few TRBJ2-1
CASSSILASSTRTQYF TGTGCCAGCAGCTCAATATTAGCTAGCTCCACTCGTACGCAGTATTTT TRBV5-4 . 16 . TRBJ2-3
CASSQNLDVTGNQPQHF TGTGCCAGCAGCCAAAATCTAGATGTCACAGGGAATCAGCCCCAGCATTTT TRBV14 . 17 . TRBJ1-5
CASTRGVSSYEQYF TGTGCCAGCACTAGGGGCGTCAGCTCCTACGAGCAGTACTTC TRBV2 . 14 . TRBJ2-7
CASSYEGGTGNTIYF TGTGCCAGCAGTTACGAGGGGGGGACTGGAAACACCATATATTTT TRBV6-6 . 15 . TRBJ1-3
CASSTTEAYEQYF TGCGCCAGCAGCACCACGGAGGCCTATGAGCAGTACTTC TRBV5-1 . 13 few TRBJ2-7
CSASTDIQYF TGCAGTGCTAGCACGGACATTCAGTACTTC TRBV20-1 . 10 . TRBJ2-4